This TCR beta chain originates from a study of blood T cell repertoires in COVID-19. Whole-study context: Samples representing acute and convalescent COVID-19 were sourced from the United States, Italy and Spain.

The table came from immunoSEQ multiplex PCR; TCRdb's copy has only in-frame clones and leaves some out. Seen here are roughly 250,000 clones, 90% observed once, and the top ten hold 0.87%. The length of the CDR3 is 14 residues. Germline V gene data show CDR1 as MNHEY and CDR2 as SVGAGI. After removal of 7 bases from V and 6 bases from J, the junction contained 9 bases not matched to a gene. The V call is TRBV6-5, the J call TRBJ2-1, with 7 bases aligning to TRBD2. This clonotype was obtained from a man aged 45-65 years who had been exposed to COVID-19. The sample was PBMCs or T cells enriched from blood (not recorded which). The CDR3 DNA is TGTGCCAGCACCGATGGACTAGTCCGCAATGAGCAGTTCTTC. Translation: CASTDGLVRNEQFF.